Sequencing of this T cell receptor (beta chain) was carried out in a study of blood T cell repertoires in COVID-19. Repertoires were generated with immunoSEQ multiplex PCR, while TCRdb's copy carries only in-frame clones and drops some. The sample yields fewer than 500,000 clones, approximately 90% seen once. V lost 1 base to trimming and J lost 7 bases, with 14 bases between them. In germline, CDR1 is MNHEY, CDR2 SVGAGI. This CDR3 comprises 15 residues. The V call is TRBV6-5, the J call TRBJ1-5; perhaps TRBD1 as D (5 bases). The source of this sequence is a woman younger than 45 with acute or convalescent COVID-19. Sequencing was done on a sample of peripheral blood. The CDR3 loop is CASSYWGDRGQPQHF. CDR3 DNA: TGTGCCAGCAGTTACTGGGGGGACCGGGGGCAGCCCCAGCATTTT.